One and the same sample provided the 12 T cell receptor beta chains below, sequenced in a study of tumor and adjacent non-tumor tissue in lung cancer. This sample's RNA came from whole unsorted tissue. Three rounds of nested PCR, following a modified ARM-PCR protocol, produced the TCRbeta library. A single record per CDR3 protein comes from TCRdb applying MiXCR to the multiplex PCR reads. Here the sample spans 100,000 to 150,000 distinct CDR3 sequences, approximately 71% being singletons. Sequencing was carried out using lung tumor tissue. The receptors derive from a man between 25 and 39 years old with non-small cell lung cancer.

At least ten counts were recorded for this clonotype. The chain recombines TRBV11-2 with TRBJ2-1; D may be TRBD1 (6 bases). This CDR3 comprises 15 residues. The germline V and J ends were trimmed by 1 base and 10 bases, with 17 bases remaining between them. Germline CDR1 and CDR2: SGHAT and FQNNGV. The CDR3 coding sequence is TGTGCCAGCAGCTTAGTTCCAGGGGTCATCTACGAGCAGTTCTTC. Protein sequence: CASSLVPGVIYEQFF.

This clonotype was observed at least ten times. This chain links TRBV4-1 with TRBJ2-7; no clear D gene. V lost 0 bases and J 0 bases, leaving 12 bases between the germline ends. Germline CDR1 is MGHRA and CDR2 is YSYEKL. The CDR3 has 16 residues. CDR3 in amino acids: CASSQDGVRNSYEQYF. The CDR3 DNA follows: TGCGCCAGCAGCCAAGATGGCGTCAGGAACTCCTACGAGCAGTACTTC.

This clonotype was detected only once. The rearrangement links TRBV12-5 to TRBJ2-1; 10 positions match TRBD2. Germline assignment: CDR1 LGHNT and CDR2 FRNRAP. This CDR3 has 17 residues. V was pared by 5 bases and J by 11 bases, with 18 bases of the junction left unmatched. In nucleotides, the CDR3 is TGTGCTAGTGGTCCCGGAATAGCGGGGGGACTCAGAAATCAGCAGTTCTTC. This encodes CASGPGIAGGLRNQQFF.

A word on this clonotype: Here the CDR3 omits its conserved ending phenylalanine or tryptophan, so a read error is the likely source. Because the CDR3's place on the DNA is in doubt, the DNA is left out and the CDR3 is given as listed by TCRdb. The chain carries TRBV11-2 and TRBJ2-3. Termini included, the CDR3 measures 12 amino acids. Germline CDR1 and CDR2: SGHAT and FQNNGV. CDR3 region: CASSFWLDTLYL.

About this clonotype itself: Relative to the germline gene, one junction end is altered; a read error may explain this. V and J are TRBV20-1 and TRBJ2-7; 7 bases are a match to TRBD2. The CDR3 is 15 residues long. Germline assignment: CDR1 DFQATT and CDR2 SNEGSKA (reference sequence). CDR3 nucleotide sequence: TGCATTGCTAGAGGGCCTAGCGGTCACTACTACGAGCAGTACTTC. This codes for CIARGPSGHYYEQYF.

To note about this clonotype: The CDR3 does not end in the conserved phenylalanine or tryptophan, so this is likely a read error. The chain links TRBV4-3 to TRBJ1-5; D is undetermined. Trimming removed 1 base from V and 0 bases from J, with 7 bases in between. The germline V gene encodes CDR1 LGHNA and CDR2 YSLEER. The CDR3 has 15 residues. CDR3 DNA sequence: TGCGCCAGCAGCCAAGCGCCAGATAGCAATCAGCCCCAGCATTCT. Translation: CASSQAPDSNQPQHS.

About this clonotype itself: A much bigger clone sits one base away, suggesting this may be a read error. This chain joins TRBV5-1 and TRBJ1-6; D gene uncertain. Germline CDR1 and CDR2: SGHRS and YFSETQ. The CDR3 has 17 residues. The CDR3 bases are TGCGCCTGCAGCTTGGTTGTTGGTAGCTCCTATAATTCACCCCTCCACTTT. Encoded protein: CACSLVVGSSYNSPLHF.

This chain joins TRBV7-9 and TRBJ2-3; the match to TRBD2 covers 8 bases. With 5 bases clipped from V and 2 bases from J, the junction kept 3 bases outside the gene matches. This CDR3 spans 14 amino acids. Germline CDR1 is SEHNR and CDR2 is FQNEAQ (reference sequence). CDR3 in DNA: TGTGCCAGCAGCCCGACTAGCGCCACAGATACGCAGTATTTT. This codes for CASSPTSATDTQYF.

This clonotype was seen repeatedly, ten times or more. The chain links TRBV11-2 to TRBJ2-1; TRBD2 agrees at 8 bases. V dropped 1 base and J dropped 2; count of bases not matched to a gene: 4. The CDR3 totals 16 residues. In germline, CDR1 is SGHAT, CDR2 FQNNGV. CDR3 amino acids: CASSLGGSGAYNEQFF. CDR3 in DNA: TGTGCCAGCAGCTTAGGGGGTAGCGGGGCCTACAATGAGCAGTTCTTC.

Turning to this clonotype: This sequence may be a read error, since a much larger clone differs from it by one base. The chain employs TRBV6-5 and TRBJ2-7; 12 nucleotides match TRBD1. Germline trimming cut 4 bases from V and 5 bases from J; bases unmatched to any gene: 12. Germline CDR1 is MNHEY and CDR2 is SVGAGI. The CDR3 sequence is 17 residues long. The CDR3 DNA sequence: TGTGCCAGCAGTTTGAAACCTCAGGGACAGGGGGCCCACGAGCAGTACTTC. Translated, it gives CASSLKPQGQGAHEQYF.

Notes on this clonotype: One junction end disagrees with the germline gene, perhaps due to a read error. This chain's CDR3 is CASSLNGGNTEPFF. CDR3 sequence (DNA): TGCGCCAGCAGCTTGAATGGTGGGAACACTGAACCTTTCTTT. The chain couples TRBV5-1 to TRBJ1-1, with D uncertain. This CDR3 region has 14 residues. Germline V gives CDR1 SGHRS, CDR2 YFSETQ.

For this clonotype: One end of the junction fails to match germline, which may point to a read error. The chain uses TRBV7-9 and TRBJ2-5; tentative D call: TRBD1 (5 bases). Germline CDR1 and CDR2: SEHNR and FQNEAQ (reference sequence). The CDR3 runs 13 residues. CDR3 in amino acids: CASGLQVSETQYF. The CDR3 region has the DNA TGTGCCAGCGGCTTACAGGTCAGTGAGACCCAGTACTTC.